What follows are 20 T cell receptor beta chains derived from one specimen sequenced in a study of blood T cells in healthy people across ages. Using a J-beta primer mix together with a sample-barcoded 5' primer, a second PCR was run for about 6 to 12 cycles. MiXCR was run by TCRdb on the 5' RACE reads, yielding one entry per CDR3 protein. The table lists about 1.7 million distinct CDR3 sequences, 28% of them singletons, with over 7% in the top ten. The sequenced material came from blood. All receptors come from a woman aged 25 to 39 in good health.

This clonotype has just a few counts. This rearrangement joins TRBV29-1 to TRBJ1-6; D remains unclear. Germline V gives CDR1 SQVTM, CDR2 ANQGSEA. The CDR3 runs to 14 residues. V lost 4 bases, J lost 9 bases, and 16 bases lay in between. As DNA, the CDR3 is TGCAGCGTTGGCGGGGAAATCACCGGTTCACCCCTCCACTTT. Amino acids: CSVGGEITGSPLHF.

V is TRBV5-1 and J is TRBJ2-2, with D perhaps matching TRBD2 (5 bases). V was clipped by 1 base and J by 1 base, with 11 bases between them. Germline V gene lookup returns CDR1 SGHRS and CDR2 YFSETQ. The CDR3 extends over 16 amino acids. The CDR3 sequence is CASSLSPSRNTGELFF. The CDR3 coding sequence is TGCGCCAGCAGCTTGTCACCTAGCAGGAACACCGGGGAGCTGTTTTTT.

The chain has TRBV28 and TRBJ2-7, with a weak D call TRBD2 (6 bases). Germline V gene sequence: CDR1 MDHEN, CDR2 SYDVKM. V was trimmed by 7 bases and J by 5 bases, leaving 15 bases between them. The length of the CDR3 is 13 residues. CDR3 amino acids: CASTTPRGNEQYF. The CDR3 DNA reads as TGTGCCAGCACCACCCCCCGGGGGAACGAGCAGTACTTC.

This clonotype appeared many times. The chain carries TRBV4-1 and TRBJ2-7; the D is unclear. The CDR3 length is 15 residues. Germline V CDR1 and CDR2: MGHRA, YSYEKL. Trimming left V 6 bases short and J 2 bases short, with 17 bases between. The CDR3 reads CASSPGRQSTYEQYF. The CDR3 nucleotides are TGCGCCAGCAGTCCTGGAAGACAATCAACCTACGAGCAGTACTTC.

The chain combines TRBV28 with TRBJ2-1; the match to TRBD2 covers 10 bases. Germline V lookup: CDR1 MDHEN, CDR2 SYDVKM. Trimming at V came to 6 bases and at J to 6 bases, leaving 8 bases not matched to a gene. This CDR3 is built from 15 residues. CDR3 nucleotide sequence: TGTGCCAGCAGGGACACTTCTAGCGGGAGCAATGAGCAGTTCTTC. Encoded protein: CASRDTSSGSNEQFF.

This chain links TRBV5-1 with TRBJ1-4, with 9 positions matching TRBD1. The CDR3 is 15 amino acids. Per the germline V gene, CDR1 is SGHRS and CDR2 is YFSETQ. Trimming removed 4 bases from V and 8 bases from J; junction bases left unmatched: 9. The CDR3 DNA follows: TGCGCCAGCAGCCGACAGGGGGAAGTTTGGGAAAAACTGTTTTTT. Protein sequence: CASSRQGEVWEKLFF.

Only a few counts were recorded for this clonotype. The chain is built from TRBV29-1 and TRBJ2-3; 9 bases are a match to TRBD2. V lost 6 bases to trimming and J lost 4 bases; unmatched junction nucleotides: 14. CDR1 and CDR2 from the germline V gene are SQVTM and ANQGSEA. This CDR3 is built from 16 residues. The CDR3 nucleotides are TGCAGCGTGACACCCTTTAGCGGGAGAGGCCCAGATACGCAGTATTTT. Translated, it gives CSVTPFSGRGPDTQYF.

This clonotype showed up many times. The rearrangement joins TRBV29-1 to TRBJ2-1; the D gene is possibly TRBD1 (6 bases). The CDR3 extends over 17 amino acids. The V gene lost 2 bases and the J gene lost 4 bases, with 21 bases spanning the gap. Germline assignment: CDR1 SQVTM and CDR2 ANQGSEA. CDR3 amino acids: CSVETGDIRPPYNEQFF. CDR3 DNA: TGCAGCGTTGAAACCGGGGACATCCGGCCCCCTTACAATGAGCAGTTCTTC.

The chain is built from TRBV4-1 and TRBJ2-5; 11 nucleotides agree with TRBD2. J lost 1 base, V lost 0 bases, and 4 bases had no gene match. Germline V CDR1 and CDR2: MGHRA, YSYEKL. CDR3 size: 17 residues. CDR3 residues: CASSQEGTSGLQETQYF. CDR3 DNA: TGCGCCAGCAGCCAAGAAGGGACTAGCGGCCTCCAAGAGACCCAGTACTTC.

The V call is TRBV28, the J call TRBJ1-5, with D unresolved. The CDR3 is made up of 15 amino acids. With 3 bases removed from V and 0 bases from J, the gap between germline ends came to 9 bases. The germline V gene has CDR1 MDHEN and CDR2 SYDVKM. The CDR3 spells CASSFWEHSNQPQHF. The CDR3 DNA sequence: TGTGCCAGCAGTTTTTGGGAGCATAGCAATCAGCCCCAGCATTTT.

CDR3 region: CASSKGQGAMPQHF. In DNA form, the CDR3 reads TGTGCCAGCAGCAAGGGACAGGGGGCTATGCCCCAGCATTTT. The V call is TRBV5-6, the J call TRBJ1-5; 12 bases map to TRBD1. This CDR3 contains 14 residues. The V segment lost 4 bases and the J segment 9 bases; nucleotides outside the gene matches: 5. Germline assignment: CDR1 SGHDT and CDR2 YYEEEE. The full variable domain, rest sourced from reference TRBV5-6 and TRBJ1-5, is DAGVTQSPTHLIKTRGQQVTLRCSPKSGHDTVSWYQQALGQGPQFIFQYYEEEERQRGNFPDRFSGHQFPNYSSELNVNALLLGDSALYLCASSKGQGAMPQHFGDGTRLSIL.

Points on this clonotype: A much bigger clone sits one base away, suggesting this may be a read error. This sequence joins TRBV12-3 or TRBV12-4 and TRBJ2-3; D could derive from TRBD1 or TRBD2 (5 bases each). Trimming took off 7 bases at V and 5 bases at J, with 22 bases between the two ends. The length of the CDR3 is 16 residues. The CDR3 protein is CASTTGPQPYIDTQYF. The CDR3 DNA is TGTGCCAGCACCACGGGGCCTCAACCCTACATAGATACGCAGTATTTT.

The rearrangement joins TRBV5-1 to TRBJ2-1; perhaps TRBD2 as D (6 bases). Germline V gene data show CDR1 as SGHRS and CDR2 as YFSETQ. V shed 9 bases and J shed 7 bases, with 14 bases lying between them. This CDR3 comprises 12 residues. The CDR3, as DNA: TGCGCCAACAGTGGGGGGTTGAATGAGCAGTTCTTC. Its protein product is CANSGGLNEQFF.

This clonotype was observed a handful of times. The chain has TRBV5-5 and TRBJ2-5, with D perhaps TRBD1 or TRBD2 (6 bases each). The V gene lost 4 bases and the J gene lost 6 bases, with 13 bases spanning the gap. CDR3 length: 13 residues. Germline CDR1 and CDR2: SGHKS and YYEKEE (reference sequence). The CDR3 DNA reads as TGTGCCAGCAGCCAAGGGGGGAGACAGACCCAGTACTTC. Translated, it gives CASSQGGRQTQYF. Supplemented by reference TRBV5-5 and TRBJ2-5, the full variable domain reads DAGVTQSPTHLIKTRGQQVTLRCSPISGHKSVSWYQQVLGQGPQFIFQYYEKEERGRGNFPDRFSARQFPNYSSELNVNALLLGDSALYLCASSQGGRQTQYFGPGTRLLVL.

About this clonotype: No DNA is shown, since the ends of the CDR3 on it are uncertain; the CDR3 is the one TCRdb lists. The rearrangement joins TRBV12-3 or TRBV12-4 to TRBJ1-2; the table names TRBD1, a call not compared with the DNA. The CDR3 sequence runs 17 residues, both termini included. Here the CDR3 reads CASSSETRGTQYFGYTF.

A few counts support this clonotype. This chain connects TRBV20-1 to TRBJ2-3; no clear D gene. Germline lookup yields CDR1 DFQATT and CDR2 SNEGSKA (reference sequence). The CDR3 is 14 amino acids. With 5 bases removed from V and 2 bases from J, the gap between germline ends came to 14 bases. For the CDR3, the DNA is TGCAGTGCTTTCAGGCTGCAAAACACAGATACGCAGTATTTT. Protein sequence: CSAFRLQNTDTQYF.

This clonotype was recorded at least ten times. The chain uses TRBV20-1 and TRBJ2-7; D is ambiguous. The germline gives CDR1 DFQATT, CDR2 SNEGSKA (reference sequence). Trimming took 5 bases from V and 5 from J, leaving 10 bases between them. This CDR3 is built from 11 residues. CDR3 DNA: TGCAGTGCTTCCGACATTAACGAGCAGTACTTC. Its translation: CSASDINEQYF.

About this clonotype: One base away lies a much larger clone, so this may be a sequencing read error. The rearrangement joins TRBV10-2 to TRBJ2-7, with D maybe TRBD2 (5 bases). The CDR3 has 13 amino acids. Germline V lookup: CDR1 WSHSY, CDR2 SAAADI. The CDR3 nucleotides are TGCGCCAGCAGGGAAGGGAGCCCCTACGAGCGGTACTTC. Its translation is CASREGSPYERYF.

The J gene is TRBJ2-7, the V gene TRBV7-2; no clear D. The ends were cut back, 5 bases at V and 2 bases at J, with 13 bases in the middle. Per germline, CDR1 SGHTA and CDR2 FQGNSA. The CDR3 runs 14 residues. CDR3 loop: CASSPSGSPYEQYF. The CDR3, as DNA: TGTGCCAGCAGCCCTTCTGGGTCCCCCTACGAGCAGTACTTC.

At least ten counts were recorded for this clonotype. The chain uses TRBV29-1 and TRBJ2-1, with D possibly matching TRBD2 (6 bases). Deletions cut 4 bases from V and 0 bases from J, with 10 bases between. This CDR3 spans 14 amino acids. Germline V lookup: CDR1 SQVTM, CDR2 ANQGSEA. CDR3 nucleotides: TGCAGCGTTGGGGGGGTAAGCTCCTACAATGAGCAGTTCTTC. This sequence encodes CSVGGVSSYNEQFF.